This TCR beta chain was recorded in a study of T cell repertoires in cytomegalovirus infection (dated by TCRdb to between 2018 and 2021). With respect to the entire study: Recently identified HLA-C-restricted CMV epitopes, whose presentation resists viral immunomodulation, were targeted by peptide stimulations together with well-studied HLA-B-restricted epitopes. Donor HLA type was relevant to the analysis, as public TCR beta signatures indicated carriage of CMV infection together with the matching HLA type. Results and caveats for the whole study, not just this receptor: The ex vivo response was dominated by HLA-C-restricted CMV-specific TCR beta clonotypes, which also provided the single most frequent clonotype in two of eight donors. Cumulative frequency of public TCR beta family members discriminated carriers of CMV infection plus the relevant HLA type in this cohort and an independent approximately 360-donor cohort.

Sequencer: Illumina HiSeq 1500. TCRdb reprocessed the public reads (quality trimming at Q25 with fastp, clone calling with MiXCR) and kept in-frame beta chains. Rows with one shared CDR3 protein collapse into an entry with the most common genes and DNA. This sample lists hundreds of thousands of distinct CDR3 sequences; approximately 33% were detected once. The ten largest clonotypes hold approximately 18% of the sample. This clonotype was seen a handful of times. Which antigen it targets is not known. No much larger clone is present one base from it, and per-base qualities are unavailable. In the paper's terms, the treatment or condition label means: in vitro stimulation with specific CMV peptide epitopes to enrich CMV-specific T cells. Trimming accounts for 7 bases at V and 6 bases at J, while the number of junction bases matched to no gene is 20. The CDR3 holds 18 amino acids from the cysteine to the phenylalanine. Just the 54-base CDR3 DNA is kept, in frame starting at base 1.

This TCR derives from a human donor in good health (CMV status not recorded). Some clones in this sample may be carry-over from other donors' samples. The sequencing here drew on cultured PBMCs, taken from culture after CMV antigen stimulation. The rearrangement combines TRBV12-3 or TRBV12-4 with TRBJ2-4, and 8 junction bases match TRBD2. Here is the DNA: TGTGCCAGCATAGGGTGTGGCGGGGGGTCGGGGGGGGGAAACATTCAGTACTTC. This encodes CASIGCGGGSGGGNIQYF.